The 7 T cell receptor beta chains below were found in one sample sequenced in a study of blood T cell repertoires in COVID-19. Measured with immunoSEQ multiplex PCR; TCRdb has only the in-frame clones, and not every one. Counted here are approximately 14,000 clones, 84% occurring once; the ten biggest clones make up 30% to 35%. Sequenced material: peripheral blood. The origin of the receptors is a man aged 50 to 60 with active COVID-19.

This chain uses TRBV29-1 with TRBJ2-7, with D unclear. The CDR3 length is 13 residues. CDR1 is SQVTM and CDR2 is ANQGSEA in the germline V gene. Between the trimmed V and J ends, which lost 7 bases and 0 bases, there was a span of 13 bases. The CDR3 protein is CSAHDSDSYEQYF. The DNA of the CDR3 is TGCAGCGCCCACGACTCGGACTCCTACGAGCAGTACTTC.

This clone was counted once. V gene TRBV19 combines with J gene TRBJ1-1, with 9 bases identical to TRBD1. Unmatched junction bases numbered 4, after V lost 1 base and J lost 4 bases. From germline, CDR1 is LNHDA and CDR2 SQIVND (reference sequence). The CDR3 sequence is 15 residues long. This CDR3 reads CASSIVSTGGTEAFF. CDR3 nucleotide sequence: TGTGCCAGTAGTATAGTCTCGACAGGGGGCACTGAAGCTTTCTTT.

V usage is TRBV6-5 and J usage is TRBJ2-3, with 10 bases fitting TRBD2. The germline V gene encodes CDR1 MNHEY and CDR2 SVGAGI. V shed 8 bases and J 2 bases; nucleotides not matched to a gene: 4. The CDR3 loop spans 14 amino acids. CDR3 nucleotides: TGTGCCAGCCGCACTAGCGGGAACACAGATACGCAGTATTTT. Translated: CASRTSGNTDTQYF.

V is TRBV5-4 and J is TRBJ2-1; 7 positions agree with TRBD2. The germline CDR1 and CDR2 sequences are SGHNT and YYREEE (reference sequence). Unmatched junction bases numbered 16, after V lost 0 bases and J lost 1 base. The CDR3 extends over 20 amino acids. CDR3: CASSLAPAWREIGSYNEQFF. For the CDR3, the DNA is TGTGCCAGCAGCTTGGCCCCGGCTTGGCGGGAGATAGGGTCCTACAATGAGCAGTTCTTC. Complete variable domain (other parts from reference TRBV5-4 and TRBJ2-1): ETGVTQSPTHLIKTRGQQVTLRCSSQSGHNTVSWYQQALGQGPQFIFQYYREEENGRGNFPPRFSGLQFPNYSSELNVNALELDDSALYLCASSLAPAWREIGSYNEQFFGPGTRLTVL.

The rearrangement uses TRBV5-8 and TRBJ1-5; D is ambiguous. Trimming left V 0 bases short and J 0 bases short, with 7 bases between. The CDR3 spans 15 residues. Germline V gene data show CDR1 as SGHTS and CDR2 as YDEGEE. The CDR3 loop is CASSLDGVSNQPQHF. The CDR3 DNA reads as TGTGCCAGCAGCTTGGACGGGGTTAGCAATCAGCCCCAGCATTTT.

By sample share, this clone is large. The chain uses TRBV19 and TRBJ2-1; 16 bases map to TRBD2. CDR1 is LNHDA, CDR2 SQIVND, per germline (reference sequence). This CDR3 is built from 15 residues. The trim removed 4 bases at V and 8 bases at J, leaving 2 bases unmatched. CDR3 DNA sequence: TGTGCCAGTAGTAAGGGACTAGCGGGAGGGGATGAGCAGTTCTTC. This translates into CASSKGLAGGDEQFF.

The chain carries TRBV30 and TRBJ1-6; D gene uncertain. Germline V gene lookup returns CDR1 GTSNPN and CDR2 SVGIG (reference sequence). The CDR3 is made up of 17 amino acids. With 2 bases removed from V and 6 bases from J, the gap between germline ends came to 20 bases. The CDR3 sequence is CAWSNPAEGSSNSPLHF. In DNA form, the CDR3 reads TGTGCCTGGAGTAATCCCGCTGAGGGCTCGAGTAATTCACCCCTCCACTTT.